This T cell receptor beta chain was obtained from a study of blood T cells in healthy people across ages. Study-level results: Across samples, TCR beta diversity tracked strongly with naive T cell percentage. Roughly linear declines in TCR beta diversity per million T cells occurred with age. Greater diversity and more naive CD4+ cells were seen in long-lived donors than in aged donors.

This clonotype has a count of ten or more. Its antigen is unidentified. Germline-derived CDR1 and CDR2 are ENHRY and SYGVKD. The CDR3 loop spans 15 amino acids. Germline trimming cut 9 bases from V and 4 bases from J; bases unmatched to any gene: 9. The authors ran a second PCR of about 7 to 11 cycles using a sample-barcoded 5' primer and a J-beta primer mix. MiXCR, run by TCRdb on the 5' RACE reads, gives a single entry per CDR3 protein. The sample shows about 2 million distinct CDR3 sequences, just under 50% of them seen only once. The rearrangement joins TRBV10-3 to TRBJ2-1, with TRBD2 matching over 10 bases. Sequencing was done on a sample of blood. The source is a woman aged 40 to 55 in good health. The CDR3 sequence is CAIRGASGGYNEQFF. The CDR3 coding sequence is TGTGCCATACGGGGGGCTAGCGGGGGATACAATGAGCAGTTCTTC.